Listed below are T cell receptor beta chains from one sample, sequenced in a study of graft-versus-host responses after intestinal transplantation. Repertoires were generated with immunoSEQ multiplex PCR, while TCRdb's copy carries only in-frame clones and drops some. The repertoire has around 120,000 clones, around 95% of them found once; the top ten carry over 2.5%. No antigens are known for them. The specimen was unstimulated CD8+ T cells sorted from spleen or lymph node cells, collected before intestinal transplant. These receptors all come from a human donor who received an intestinal transplant. Both conserved end residues are part of each CDR3. The order of the fields is clone size, J gene, D gene, V gene, CDR3 protein, CDR3 DNA. A D gene is named only where the DNA matches it firmly. Rows give clone size only sometimes, using once, few, many, or a class for an expanded clone.

clone size: -
J gene: TRBJ1-4
D gene: -
V gene: TRBV15
CDR3 protein: CATSRDRDNEKLFF
CDR3 DNA: TGTGCCACCAGCAGAGACAGGGATAATGAAAAACTGTTTTTT

clone size: -
J gene: TRBJ1-4
D gene: TRBD1
V gene: TRBV2
CDR3 protein: CASSEATGRVEKLFF
CDR3 DNA: TGTGCCAGCAGTGAAGCGACAGGGAGGGTCGAAAAACTGTTTTTT

clone size: -
J gene: TRBJ2-4
D gene: -
V gene: TRBV5-1
CDR3 protein: CASSQYTDSFIAKNIQYF
CDR3 DNA: TGCGCCAGCAGTCAATATACGGACAGCTTTATAGCCAAAAACATTCAGTACTTC

clone size: -
J gene: TRBJ2-7
D gene: TRBD2
V gene: TRBV27
CDR3 protein: CASSPKREREQYF
CDR3 DNA: TGTGCCAGCAGTCCGAAGCGGGAGCGCGAGCAGTACTTC

clone size: -
J gene: TRBJ2-7
D gene: -
V gene: TRBV5-1
CDR3 protein: CASSLVQGKGLEVYYEQYF
CDR3 DNA: TGCGCCAGCAGCTTGGTCCAGGGCAAGGGACTGGAGGTTTACTACGAGCAGTACTTC

clone size: -
J gene: TRBJ2-1
D gene: -
V gene: TRBV6-6
CDR3 protein: CASSPEIYNAQFF
CDR3 DNA: TGTGCCAGCTCCCCGGAGATCTACAATGCGCAGTTCTTC

clone size: -
J gene: TRBJ2-3
D gene: -
V gene: TRBV25-1
CDR3 protein: CASSERGTDTQYF
CDR3 DNA: TGTGCCAGCAGTGAGAGGGGGACAGATACGCAGTATTTT

clone size: -
J gene: TRBJ2-2
D gene: -
V gene: TRBV6-5
CDR3 protein: CASSPYDGNTGELFF
CDR3 DNA: TGTGCCAGCAGCCCATATGACGGAAACACCGGGGAGCTGTTTTTT

clone size: -
J gene: TRBJ2-1
D gene: -
V gene: TRBV7-9
CDR3 protein: CASSPGHPSYNEQFF
CDR3 DNA: TGTGCCAGCAGCCCTGGACACCCATCCTACAATGAGCAGTTCTTC

clone size: once
J gene: TRBJ2-7
D gene: -
V gene: TRBV6-5
CDR3 protein: CASSYADPLGYEQYF
CDR3 DNA: TGTGCCAGCAGTTACGCGGATCCCCTAGGGTACGAGCAGTACTTC

clone size: -
J gene: TRBJ2-3
D gene: TRBD1
V gene: TRBV7-3
CDR3 protein: CASSPETGDPFTDTQYF
CDR3 DNA: TGTGCCAGCAGCCCCGAGACAGGGGATCCCTTCACAGATACGCAGTATTTT

clone size: once
J gene: TRBJ1-1
D gene: -
V gene: TRBV28
CDR3 protein: CASSRGGTEAFF
CDR3 DNA: TGTGCCAGCAGTCGAGGGGGTACTGAAGCTTTCTTT

clone size: -
J gene: TRBJ2-2
D gene: -
V gene: TRBV2
CDR3 protein: CASSDHGRENTGELFF
CDR3 DNA: TGTGCCAGCAGTGACCATGGGCGGGAGAACACCGGGGAGCTGTTTTTT

clone size: -
J gene: TRBJ1-5
D gene: -
V gene: TRBV16
CDR3 protein: CASSQYEDTFTNQPQHF
CDR3 DNA: TGTGCCAGCAGCCAATACGAAGACACCTTTACCAATCAGCCCCAGCATTTT

clone size: -
J gene: TRBJ2-5
D gene: -
V gene: TRBV7-3
CDR3 protein: CASSLIPIRETQYF
CDR3 DNA: TGTGCCAGCAGCTTAATCCCCATCCGGGAGACCCAGTACTTC

clone size: few
J gene: TRBJ2-7
D gene: -
V gene: TRBV19
CDR3 protein: CASMGRGEDEQYF
CDR3 DNA: TGTGCCAGTATGGGTCGCGGGGAAGACGAGCAGTACTTC

clone size: -
J gene: TRBJ2-2
D gene: -
V gene: TRBV19
CDR3 protein: CASSIGLAAGELFF
CDR3 DNA: TGTGCCAGTAGTATAGGTCTAGCCGCCGGGGAGCTGTTTTTT

clone size: -
J gene: TRBJ2-2
D gene: -
V gene: TRBV6-5
CDR3 protein: CASSRTGGDTGELFF
CDR3 DNA: TGTGCCAGCAGTCGAACAGGGGGGGACACCGGGGAGCTGTTTTTT

clone size: -
J gene: TRBJ2-1
D gene: -
V gene: TRBV28
CDR3 protein: CASSPRRYNEQFF
CDR3 DNA: TGTGCCAGCAGTCCCCGGCGATACAATGAGCAGTTCTTC

clone size: few
J gene: TRBJ1-4
D gene: TRBD1
V gene: TRBV7-9
CDR3 protein: CASSPSGGSSEKLFF
CDR3 DNA: TGTGCCAGCAGCCCCTCAGGGGGCAGTAGTGAAAAACTGTTTTTT

clone size: -
J gene: TRBJ1-2
D gene: -
V gene: TRBV25-1
CDR3 protein: CASSKGGMGGYTF
CDR3 DNA: TGTGCCAGCAGTAAGGGGGGGATGGGTGGCTACACCTTC

clone size: -
J gene: TRBJ1-2
D gene: -
V gene: TRBV5-8
CDR3 protein: CASNYPLGYGYTF
CDR3 DNA: TGTGCCAGCAACTACCCGTTGGGCTATGGCTACACCTTC

clone size: -
J gene: TRBJ2-1
D gene: -
V gene: TRBV28
CDR3 protein: CASSLEGPVDEQFF
CDR3 DNA: TGTGCCAGCAGTTTAGAGGGTCCGGTAGATGAGCAGTTCTTC

clone size: once
J gene: TRBJ2-7
D gene: -
V gene: TRBV30
CDR3 protein: CAWSVLRVSSYEQYF
CDR3 DNA: TGTGCCTGGAGTGTGCTCAGGGTGTCCTCCTACGAGCAGTACTTC

clone size: -
J gene: TRBJ2-7
D gene: -
V gene: TRBV4-1
CDR3 protein: CASSQVSSYEQYF
CDR3 DNA: TGCGCCAGCAGCCAAGTAAGCTCCTACGAGCAGTACTTC

clone size: once
J gene: TRBJ1-2
D gene: -
V gene: TRBV5-6
CDR3 protein: CASSQGNYGYTF
CDR3 DNA: TGTGCCAGCTCGCAAGGGAACTATGGCTACACCTTC

clone size: -
J gene: TRBJ1-1
D gene: -
V gene: TRBV9
CDR3 protein: CASSGRGWNTEAFF
CDR3 DNA: TGTGCCAGCAGCGGAAGGGGGTGGAACACTGAAGCTTTCTTT

clone size: -
J gene: TRBJ2-7
D gene: TRBD2
V gene: TRBV5-1
CDR3 protein: CASSSGTSGRSGVEQYF
CDR3 DNA: TGCGCCAGCAGCAGCGGGACTAGCGGGAGATCGGGGGTCGAGCAGTACTTC

clone size: -
J gene: TRBJ1-2
D gene: -
V gene: TRBV6-1
CDR3 protein: CASSELNREGDGHTF
CDR3 DNA: TGTGCCAGCAGTGAACTTAACAGGGAGGGAGACGGCCACACCTTC

clone size: -
J gene: TRBJ2-7
D gene: TRBD1
V gene: TRBV28
CDR3 protein: CASTGRGRYEQYF
CDR3 DNA: TGTGCCAGCACGGGCAGGGGGCGATACGAGCAGTACTTC